One and the same sample provided the 6 T cell receptor beta chains below, sequenced in a study of T cells in Graves' hyperthyroidism and ophthalmopathy. Regions amplified from RNA transcripts were the TCR beta CDR3 regions. HTBI primers were employed in a first-round RT-PCR of the TCR CDR3. TCRdb processed the multiplex PCR reads anew with MiXCR; each CDR3 protein has one entry. The sample contains around 500,000 distinct CDR3 sequences, roughly 15% of which appear only once. Sequenced sample: blood. The receptors originated from a woman between 40 and 55 years old with Graves' hyperthyroidism.

This clonotype was counted between two and nine times. The gene calls are TRBV5-1 and TRBJ2-2; D ambiguous. This CDR3 is 14 amino acids long. Trimming left V 5 bases short and J 5 bases short, with 13 bases between. Per germline, CDR1 SGHRS and CDR2 YFSETQ. CDR3 sequence reads: CASSWAPDTGELFF. The DNA for the CDR3 is TGCGCCAGCAGTTGGGCACCCGATACCGGGGAGCTGTTTTTT.

The chain recombines TRBV5-1 with TRBJ2-3, with 9 nucleotides matching TRBD1. The ends lost 2 bases at V and 4 bases at J; junction bases unmatched: 5. This CDR3 is 15 amino acids long. CDR1 is SGHRS, CDR2 YFSETQ, per germline. The CDR3 DNA sequence: TGCGCCAGCAGCTTTATCGGACAGGGGCCAGATACGCAGTATTTT. Protein sequence: CASSFIGQGPDTQYF.

The rearrangement links TRBV27 to TRBJ1-5; the D is unclear. This CDR3 contains 12 residues. CDR1 and CDR2 (germline): MNHEY, SMNVEV (reference sequence). V lost 5 bases, J lost 4 bases, and 6 bases lay in between. In DNA, the CDR3 is TGTGCCAGCAGTACAAGGAATCAGCCCCAGCATTTT. Its translation: CASSTRNQPQHF.

Many counts were recorded for this clonotype. CDR3 sequence reads: CASSLKEGTGLYEQYF. The CDR3 DNA reads as TGTGCCAGCAGCCTGAAGGAAGGGACAGGGTTATACGAGCAGTACTTC. V and J are TRBV7-9 and TRBJ2-7; 9 bases match TRBD1. Germline-derived CDR1 and CDR2 are SEHNR and FQNEAQ (reference sequence). V shed 5 bases and J 4 bases; nucleotides not matched to a gene: 12. This CDR3 is built from 16 residues.

This clonotype appeared many times. The chain uses TRBV11-1 and TRBJ2-5; 10 bases line up with TRBD2. The ends lost 2 bases at V and 1 base at J; junction bases unmatched: 13. From germline, CDR1 is SGHAT and CDR2 FQDESV (reference sequence). There are 19 residues in the CDR3. CDR3 nucleotide sequence: TGTGCCAGCAGCTTAAGGCCGGGGGCTAGCGGGAGACCCCAAGAGACCCAGTACTTC. Encoded protein: CASSLRPGASGRPQETQYF.

This clonotype was counted at least ten times. V is TRBV7-2 and J is TRBJ1-1, with a possible D match to TRBD1 (5 bases). The V end lost 5 bases, the J end lost 0 bases, and 16 bases lay between the germline ends. Germline loops: CDR1 SGHTA, CDR2 FQGNSA. The length of the CDR3 is 16 residues. CDR3 bases: TGTGCCAGCAGCCACTCCTACGGGACCGTGAACACTGAAGCTTTCTTT. As protein: CASSHSYGTVNTEAFF.